Listed below are T cell receptor beta chains from one sample, sequenced in a study of T cell responses to AZD1222 COVID-19 vaccine. The assay was immunoSEQ multiplex PCR, and TCRdb's table has in-frame clones only and misses some. Seen here are approximately 140,000 clones, around nine tenths observed once, and the top ten hold 9.3%. The material sequenced was peripheral blood, taken 28 days after the second AZD1222 dose. The receptors were gathered from an adult who received the AZD1222 COVID-19 vaccine. The CDR3 runs from the conserved cysteine through the conserved F or W. D genes are given only for firm matches. Clone size, where shown, is once, few, many, or a class for clones that have expanded.

clone_size d_call j_call v_call cdr3_aa cdr3_nt
NA NA TRBJ1-6 TRBV21-1 CASSTGPAHKSSPLHF TGTGCCAGCAGCACTGGCCCGGCGCACAAGTCATCACCCCTCCACTTT
NA NA TRBJ1-2 TRBV6-2/TRBV6-3 CASSEAGKNYGYTF TGTGCCAGCAGTGAGGCCGGGAAAAACTATGGCTACACCTTC
few NA TRBJ1-1 TRBV21-1 CASSKEDPGAGGAFF TGTGCCAGCAGCAAAGAAGACCCAGGGGCGGGAGGAGCTTTCTTT
NA TRBD1 TRBJ1-2 TRBV6-5 CASSSQTGGINYGYTF TGTGCCAGCAGTTCTCAGACAGGGGGGATCAACTATGGCTACACCTTC
NA TRBD1 TRBJ1-1 TRBV10-2 CASGDRADEAFF TGCGCCAGCGGGGACAGGGCAGATGAAGCTTTCTTT
NA NA TRBJ1-2 TRBV9 CASSVDGSPNYGYTF TGTGCCAGCAGCGTAGATGGCAGCCCTAACTATGGCTACACCTTC
NA NA TRBJ2-2 TRBV24-1 CATSSGPGELFF TGTGCCACCAGTTCTGGGCCCGGGGAGCTGTTTTTT
NA NA TRBJ2-1 TRBV21-1 CASSKLQTAGAGEQFF TGTGCCAGCAGCAAGCTACAAACAGCGGGAGCGGGTGAGCAGTTCTTC
NA NA TRBJ2-1 TRBV30 CAYSFGANEQFF TGTGCCTACTCTTTTGGGGCCAATGAGCAGTTCTTC
NA TRBD1 TRBJ1-2 TRBV19 CASSWGTGPNYGYTF TGTGCCAGTAGTTGGGGGACAGGCCCTAACTATGGCTACACCTTC
NA NA TRBJ1-2 TRBV7-2 CASSQQGTDYGYTF TGTGCCAGCAGCCAACAAGGGACGGACTATGGCTACACCTTC
NA TRBD1 TRBJ2-1 TRBV3-1/TRBV3-2 CASSQAPRGLYNEQFF TGTGCCAGCAGCCAAGCCCCCAGGGGGCTTTACAATGAGCAGTTCTTC
NA NA TRBJ2-5 TRBV10-3 CATTPEASQETQYF TGTGCCACGACCCCAGAGGCCTCTCAAGAGACCCAGTACTTC
NA NA TRBJ1-2 TRBV28 CASSSRGPGYTF TGTGCCAGCAGTTCCAGGGGTCCGGGCTACACCTTC
NA TRBD2 TRBJ2-5 TRBV3-1/TRBV3-2 CASSQDLGLGQETQYF TGTGCCAGCAGCCAAGATCTCGGACTAGGACAAGAGACCCAGTACTTC
NA NA TRBJ2-4 TRBV27 CASSLSAGSAKNIQYF TGTGCCAGCAGTTTATCCGCAGGTTCTGCCAAAAACATTCAGTACTTC